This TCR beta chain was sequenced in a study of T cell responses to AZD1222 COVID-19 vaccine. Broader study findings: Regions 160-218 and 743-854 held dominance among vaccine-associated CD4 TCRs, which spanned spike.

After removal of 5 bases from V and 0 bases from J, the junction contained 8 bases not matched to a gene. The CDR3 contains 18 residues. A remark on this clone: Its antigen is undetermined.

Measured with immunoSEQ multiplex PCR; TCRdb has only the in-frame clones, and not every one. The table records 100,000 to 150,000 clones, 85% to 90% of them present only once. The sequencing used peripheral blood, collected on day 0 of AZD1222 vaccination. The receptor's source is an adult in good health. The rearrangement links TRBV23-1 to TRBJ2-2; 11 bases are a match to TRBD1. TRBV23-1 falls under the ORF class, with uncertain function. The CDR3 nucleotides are TGCGCCAGCAGTACTCGAGAGGACAGGGGGCCGAACACCGGGGAGCTGTTTTTT. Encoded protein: CASSTREDRGPNTGELFF.